This T cell receptor beta chain was profiled in a study of T cell repertoires and leukemia-associated antigens (dated by TCRdb to the late 2010s). Concerning the study at large: About 15 million effective reads were obtained overall, with each sample giving about 5.1 to 7 million read pairs and about 3.3 to 5.0 million effective reads. Using in vitro peptide stimulation of healthy T cells, the study sought to determine the antigen recognized by a TCR Vbeta21 clone earlier detected in CML patients. Broad study findings and their caveats: Direct testing of the expanded clones' antigen specificity and function was not done, and further investigation was required. The four groups showed no significant differences in numbers of Vbeta genes (roughly 60), Jbeta genes (14), VDJ rearrangements, or unique CDR3s.

This clonotype is classified as medium-sized (0.01 to 0.1%). Its antigen is still unknown. One base away there is no much larger clone; base qualities are not given. CD3+ T cells were initially rested overnight at roughly 2.5 million cells/mL in RPMI 1640 lacking fetal bovine serum. MACS immunomagnetic beads were used, per the manufacturer's instructions, to isolate CD3+ T cells from PBMCs. Total RNA was extracted from the cultured T cells using TRIzol reagent. TCRbeta libraries were amplified from RNA by 5' rapid amplification of cDNA ends (5'RACE). Before sequencing, Qubit, an Agilent instrument, and quantitative PCR were used to check library concentration and integrity. A commercial service provider sequenced the qualified libraries on Illumina HiSeq or MiSeq. As for the original processing: TCR sequences in each sample were identified using MiXCR version 1.8.2. To qualify, a clone needed a CDR3 longer than four amino acids, an in-frame nucleotide length, and no stop codon. A read containing the complete CDR3 structure was defined as an effective read. Expanded clones were validated by RT-PCR with 24 Vbeta primers, GeneScan spectratyping, and Sanger sequencing. TCRdb reworked the public reads: Q25 trimming with fastp, MiXCR clone assembly, productive beta chains retained. A single entry per CDR3 protein holds the most common genes and DNA from its merged rows. TCRdb, not the authors, supplied the V and J calls. This sample has 9,800 or so distinct CDR3 sequences in its table, and roughly 40% of those were observed once. About 50% of the sample belongs to the ten largest clones.

V and J are truncated by 5 bases and 0 bases respectively, leaving an intervening sequence of 14 bases. The germline V gene encodes CDR1 MNHEY and CDR2 SMNVEV (reference sequence). Taken from cysteine to phenylalanine, the CDR3 has 15 residues. Here the CDR3 DNA is all that survives: 45 bases in frame from base 1. The clonotype comes from a female donor in good health. Source material: CD3+ T cells sorted from blood and cultured. Recombination linked TRBV27 to TRBJ2-7; TRBD2 is possibly the D segment (5 matching bases). The CDR3 reads as follows: CASSRERAFSYEQYF. The DNA is TGTGCCAGCAGTCGTGAGAGGGCCTTCTCCTACGAGCAGTACTTC.